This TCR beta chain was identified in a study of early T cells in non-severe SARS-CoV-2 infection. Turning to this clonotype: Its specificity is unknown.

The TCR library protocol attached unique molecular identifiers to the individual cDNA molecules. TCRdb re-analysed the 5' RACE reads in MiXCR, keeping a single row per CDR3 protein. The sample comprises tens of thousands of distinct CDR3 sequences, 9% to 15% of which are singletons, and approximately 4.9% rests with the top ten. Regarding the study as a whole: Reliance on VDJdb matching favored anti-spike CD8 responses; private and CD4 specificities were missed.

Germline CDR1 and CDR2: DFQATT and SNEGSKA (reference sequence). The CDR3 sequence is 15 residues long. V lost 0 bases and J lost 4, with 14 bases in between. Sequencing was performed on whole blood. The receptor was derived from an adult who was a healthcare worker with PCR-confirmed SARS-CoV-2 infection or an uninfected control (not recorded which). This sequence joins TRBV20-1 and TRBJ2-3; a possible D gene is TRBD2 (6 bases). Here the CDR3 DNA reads TGCAGTGCTAGAGATGGAGGGCGGGGAGCAGATACGCAGTATTTT. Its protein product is CSARDGGRGADTQYF.